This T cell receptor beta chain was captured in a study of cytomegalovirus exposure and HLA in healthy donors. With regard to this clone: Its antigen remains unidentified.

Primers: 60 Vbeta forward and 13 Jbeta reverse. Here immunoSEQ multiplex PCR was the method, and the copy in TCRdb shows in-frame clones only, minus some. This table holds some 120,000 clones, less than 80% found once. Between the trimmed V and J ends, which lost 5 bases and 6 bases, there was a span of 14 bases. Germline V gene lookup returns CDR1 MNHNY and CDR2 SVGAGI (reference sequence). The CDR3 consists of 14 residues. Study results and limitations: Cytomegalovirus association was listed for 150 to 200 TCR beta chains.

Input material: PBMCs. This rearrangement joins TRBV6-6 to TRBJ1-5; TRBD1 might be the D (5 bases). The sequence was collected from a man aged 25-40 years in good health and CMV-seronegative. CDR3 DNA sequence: TGTGCCAGCAGTGACATAATGGGGGGTCAGCCCCAGCATTTT. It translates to CASSDIMGGQPQHF.